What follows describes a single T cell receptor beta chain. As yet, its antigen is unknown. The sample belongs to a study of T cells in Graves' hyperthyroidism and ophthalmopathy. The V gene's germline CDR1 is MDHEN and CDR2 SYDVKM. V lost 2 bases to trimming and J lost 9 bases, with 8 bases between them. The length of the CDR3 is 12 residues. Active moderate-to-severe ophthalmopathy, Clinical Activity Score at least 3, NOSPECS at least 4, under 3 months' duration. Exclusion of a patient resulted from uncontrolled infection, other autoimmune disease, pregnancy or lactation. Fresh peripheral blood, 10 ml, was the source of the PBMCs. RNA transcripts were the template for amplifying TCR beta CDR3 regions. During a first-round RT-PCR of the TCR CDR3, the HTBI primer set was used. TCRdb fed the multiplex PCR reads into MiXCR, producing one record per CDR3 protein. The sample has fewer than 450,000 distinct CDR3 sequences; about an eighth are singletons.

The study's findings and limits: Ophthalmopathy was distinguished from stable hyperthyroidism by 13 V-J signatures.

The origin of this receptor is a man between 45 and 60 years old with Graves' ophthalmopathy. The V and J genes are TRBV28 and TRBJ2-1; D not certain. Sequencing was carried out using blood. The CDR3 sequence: CASSLQDGEQFF. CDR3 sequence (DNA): TGTGCCAGCAGTTTACAGGACGGTGAGCAGTTCTTC. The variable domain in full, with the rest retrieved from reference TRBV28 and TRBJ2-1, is DVKVTQSSRYLVKRTGEKVFLECVQDMDHENMFWYRQDPGLGLRLIYFSYDVKMKEKGDIPEGYSVSREKKERFSLILESASTNQTSMYLCASSLQDGEQFFGPGTRLTVL.